This T cell receptor (beta chain) was captured by sequencing in a study of CD8+ T cells in alopecia areata. Study-level results: There were also resident alphabeta T cells of normal skin sequenced in scalp samples.

It was from alopecia areata patients that lesional scalp punch biopsies and peripheral blood were collected. Separation by sorting yielded CD4+ and CD8+ T cells from PBMCs. Remarks on this clone: Its antigen is currently unknown.

Germline V gene lookup returns CDR1 SQVTM and CDR2 ANQGSEA. The CDR3 contains 12 residues. Trimming took 7 bases from V and 1 from J, leaving 10 bases between them. After isolation, RNA underwent reverse transcription to generate cDNA as the sequencing template. Produced via immunoSEQ multiplex PCR; TCRdb's table is partial and in-frame only. The data contain more than 95,000 clones, about two fifths of them singletons. The receptor was isolated from a human donor with alopecia areata. Sequencing was carried out using CD4+ T cells sorted from blood. This chain connects TRBV29-1 to TRBJ1-1; D gene ambiguous. The DNA for the CDR3 is TGCAGCGCCACGCCTCCGAACACTGAAGCTTTCTTT. Protein product: CSATPPNTEAFF.